A single sample is the source of the 10 T cell receptor beta chains below, sequenced in a study of Ad26.COV2.S vaccination and SARS-CoV-2 variants. Sequencing used immunoSEQ multiplex PCR; TCRdb keeps in-frame clones, though not all of them. The sample holds approximately 480,000 clones, approximately 88% seen once. Treatment defined: approximately 18 received Ad26.COV2.S at low or high dose, single or two shots; a few received placebo; per-sample allocation not given. Specimen acquisition occurred on day 63 following the initial vaccine or placebo injection. Specimen: peripheral blood, collected in a trial of Ad26.COV2.S vaccine versus placebo. All receptors come from a person between 18 and 59 years old who received the Ad26.COV2.S COVID-19 vaccine or a placebo.

A note on this clone: This CDR3 is also generated by other DNA sequences in the sample. V is TRBV19 and J is TRBJ2-5, with D perhaps given as TRBD1 or TRBD2 (5 bases each). The CDR3 is 13 residues long. Trimming pared 3 bases from V and 5 bases from J, leaving 10 bases between. Germline V gene data show CDR1 as LNHDA and CDR2 as SQIVND (reference sequence). CDR3 loop: CASSIGGRETQYF. The CDR3 region has the DNA TGTGCCAGTAGTATTGGGGGTCGCGAGACCCAGTACTTC.

J is TRBJ2-5 and V is TRBV7-2, with D unclear. Trimming took 5 bases from V and 5 from J, leaving 12 bases between them. CDR3 length: 13 amino acids. Germline lookup yields CDR1 SGHTA and CDR2 FQGNSA. Written as DNA, the CDR3 is TGTGCCAGCAGCCCATTAACTGGGGAGACCCAGTACTTC. As protein: CASSPLTGETQYF.

V gene TRBV6-5 combines with J gene TRBJ1-2, with D tentatively TRBD1 (5 bases). The CDR3 has 12 amino acids. Trimming pared 0 bases from V and 8 bases from J, leaving 7 bases between. In germline, CDR1 is MNHEY, CDR2 SVGAGI. CDR3 DNA: TGTGCCAGCAGTTACTCCGGGGACGGCTACACCTTC. It specifies CASSYSGDGYTF.

This clone was recorded only once. The V gene is TRBV6-1, the J gene TRBJ1-6; a possible D gene is TRBD1 (5 bases). V was cut by 1 base and J by 8 bases, with 15 bases left in between. The V gene's germline CDR1 is MNHNS and CDR2 SASEGT. CDR3 size: 16 residues. The CDR3 coding sequence is TGTGCCAGCAGTGAAGGGACCGTTCGAGGGGATTCACCCCTCCACTTT. Translating it yields CASSEGTVRGDSPLHF.

The V gene is TRBV5-5, the J gene TRBJ2-7, with D perhaps matching TRBD2 (6 bases). Per the germline V gene, CDR1 is SGHKS and CDR2 is YYEKEE (reference sequence). The CDR3 is 14 amino acids. V lost 4 bases, J lost 6 bases, and 17 bases lay in between. CDR3 amino acids: CASSGLTGVREQYF. The DNA for the CDR3 is TGTGCCAGCAGCGGACTAACGGGGGTTCGCGAGCAGTACTTC.

The CDR3 protein is CASTRTGGPGELFF. The CDR3 DNA reads TGTGCCAGCACCAGGACCGGAGGTCCCGGGGAGCTGTTTTTT. J is TRBJ2-2 and V is TRBV6-5, with D possibly TRBD2 on 5 matching bases. There are 14 residues in the CDR3. Germline loops: CDR1 MNHEY, CDR2 SVGAGI. The V end was cut by 7 bases, the J end by 6 bases, with 15 bases between.

V and J are TRBV19 and TRBJ2-1, with D possibly called TRBD1 or TRBD2 (5 bases each). In germline, CDR1 is LNHDA, CDR2 SQIVND (reference sequence). V was cut by 9 bases and J by 0 bases, with 12 bases left in between. The CDR3 is made up of 14 amino acids. The CDR3 DNA sequence: TGTGCCAGCACATGGGGGAGCTCCTACAATGAGCAGTTCTTC. It specifies CASTWGSSYNEQFF.

This clone was recorded only once. The J gene is TRBJ1-1, the V gene TRBV5-1; 9 bases line up with TRBD1. Trimming cost V 4 bases and J 3 bases; bases outside gene matches: 4. CDR1 is SGHRS, CDR2 YFSETQ, per germline. The CDR3 covers 14 residues. DNA for the CDR3: TGCGCCAGCAGCCCCCGGGACAGGGACACTGAAGCTTTCTTT. Protein: CASSPRDRDTEAFF.

V and J are TRBV5-1 and TRBJ2-7, with D uncertain. Trimming took 5 bases from V and 7 from J, leaving 22 bases between them. Germline-derived CDR1 and CDR2 are SGHRS and YFSETQ. The CDR3 runs to 15 residues. CDR3 sequence: CASSPNTGGLREQYF. The CDR3, as DNA: TGCGCCAGCAGTCCGAATACGGGTGGTTTGCGGGAGCAGTACTTC. Based on the CDR3 plus reference TRBV5-1 and TRBJ2-7, the full variable domain is KAGVTQTPRYLIKTRGQQVTLSCSPISGHRSVSWYQQTPGQGLQFLFEYFSETQRNKGNFPGRFSGRQFSNSRSEMNVSTLELGDSALYLCASSPNTGGLREQYFGPGTRLTVT.

In regard to this clone: Distinct nucleotide sequences in the sample also encode this CDR3. The rearrangement joins TRBV9 to TRBJ2-7; 10 bases fit TRBD2. Looked up from germline, CDR1 is SGDLS and CDR2 is YYNGEE. The CDR3 consists of 15 residues. J lost 4 bases, V lost 3 bases, and 7 bases had no gene match. The DNA of the CDR3 is TGTGCCAGCAGCGCCCGGACTAGCGGCTCTTACGAGCAGTACTTC. Its translation is CASSARTSGSYEQYF. Together with reference TRBV9 and TRBJ2-7, the CDR3 gives the full variable domain: DSGVTQTPKHLITATGQRVTLRCSPRSGDLSVYWYQQSLDQGLQFLIQYYNGEERAKGNILERFSAQQFPDLHSELNLSSLELGDSALYFCASSARTSGSYEQYFGPGTRLTVT.